This TCR beta chain was sequenced during a study of monozygotic twins with inflammatory bowel disease. Points from the study as a whole: Limited statistical power may explain no repertoire similarity difference between concordant and discordant twins. On the inverse Simpson index, IBD patients scored lower for TCRbeta diversity than healthy co-twins.

Of note for this clonotype: Antigen specificity is unknown.

The authors used approximately 3.5 ug of total RNA per TCR library. Each UMI, carrying a 6-nucleotide sample barcode, came from template switching. Using the 5' RACE reads, TCRdb records one entry per CDR3 protein without DNA. The repertoire table contains approximately 300,000 distinct CDR3 sequences. The CDR3 has 16 residues. Germline CDR1 SGHDT, CDR2 YYEEEE. The rearrangement joins TRBV5-6 to TRBJ2-7; absent DNA, TCRdb's TRBD1 call cannot be checked. This clonotype was sampled from a human donor with ulcerative colitis or Crohn's disease, or a healthy co-twin of an affected twin (not recorded which). Sequencing input: blood. This CDR3 reads CASSLRGRQAGREQYF.